This TCR beta chain is drawn from a study of glioma-infiltrating T cells. Looking at the study overall: Blood libraries targeted roughly 4.5- to 10-fold coverage of about a million T cells. Points from the study as a whole: Patients with low tissue-blood divergence carried a signature set of shared blood CDR3 motifs. Tissue-blood divergence was below expectation in non-neoplastic patients, above in gliomas. Very few CDR3 sequences were shared between tissue and blood.

Comments on this clonotype: As yet, its antigen is unknown. A much larger clone sits a single nucleotide away, making a read error possible.

Using RNA template, CDR3s of TCR alpha and beta were amplified with iRepertoire arm-PCR. Each CDR3 protein gets one entry after TCRdb re-called the multiplex PCR reads with MiXCR. The sample yields 300,000 to 450,000 distinct CDR3 sequences, around 45% seen once. This CDR3 is 15 amino acids long. The germline gives CDR1 DFQATT, CDR2 SNEGSKA (reference sequence). The specimen was glioma tissue, nonneoplastic brain tissue, or PBMCs (not recorded which). This receptor was identified in a human donor with low-grade glioma or glioblastoma, undergoing nonglioma brain surgery, or in good health (not recorded which). The chain is built from TRBV20-1 and TRBJ1-5, with 8 bases matching TRBD1. For the CDR3, the DNA is TGCAGTGCTAGAGCCACTGACAGGGGAGGTCAGCTCCAGCATTTT. Residues: CSARATDRGGQLQHF.